A selection of T cell receptor beta chains follows, all from one sample in a study of cytomegalovirus exposure and HLA in healthy donors. The assay was immunoSEQ multiplex PCR, and TCRdb's table has in-frame clones only and misses some. The sample contains roughly 220,000 clones, 60% to 80% of which appear only once. Sequenced: PBMCs. These TCRs come from a woman in her twenties or thirties in good health and CMV-seronegative. CDR3s include the opening cysteine and the closing phenylalanine or tryptophan. Each record gives: V gene, D gene, J gene, CDR3 protein, CDR3 DNA. D genes are given only for firm matches.

V: TRBV4-1
D: .
J: TRBJ2-7
CDR3: CASSQELWTDSYEQYF
DNA: TGCGCCAGCAGCCAAGAGCTTTGGACTGACTCCTACGAGCAGTACTTC

V: TRBV4-1
D: .
J: TRBJ2-5
CDR3: CASSPNHQETQYF
DNA: TGCGCCAGCAGCCCTAACCACCAAGAGACCCAGTACTTC

V: TRBV6-1
D: TRBD1
J: TRBJ1-2
CDR3: CASSWDRGYGYTF
DNA: TGTGCCAGCAGCTGGGACAGGGGCTATGGCTACACCTTC

V: TRBV18
D: .
J: TRBJ1-1
CDR3: CASSPPARTEAFF
DNA: TGTGCCAGCTCACCACCGGCGAGGACTGAAGCTTTCTTT

V: TRBV6-1
D: .
J: TRBJ1-2
CDR3: CASSWTDNYGYTF
DNA: TGTGCCAGCAGTTGGACAGATAACTATGGCTACACCTTC

V: TRBV6-1
D: .
J: TRBJ2-7
CDR3: CASSADRTYEQYF
DNA: TGTGCCAGCAGCGCTGACAGAACCTACGAGCAGTACTTC

V: TRBV30
D: TRBD2
J: TRBJ2-7
CDR3: CAWTGRSSYEQYF
DNA: TGTGCCTGGACCGGGAGGAGCTCCTACGAGCAGTACTTC

V: TRBV7-2
D: TRBD1
J: TRBJ2-1
CDR3: CASRQQGNIFYNEQFF
DNA: TGTGCCAGCAGACAACAGGGGAATATTTTCTACAATGAGCAGTTCTTC

V: TRBV5-4
D: TRBD2
J: TRBJ2-7
CDR3: CASSSPGGEQYF
DNA: TGTGCCAGCAGCTCCCCCGGGGGGGAGCAGTACTTC

V: TRBV5-6
D: TRBD2
J: TRBJ2-5
CDR3: CASSLLARQETQYF
DNA: TGTGCCAGCAGCTTACTAGCGCGGCAAGAGACCCAGTACTTC

V: TRBV25-1
D: .
J: TRBJ1-6
CDR3: CATRRGTDSPLHF
DNA: TGTGCCACCCGCCGGGGGACCGATTCACCCCTCCACTTT

V: TRBV29-1
D: TRBD1
J: TRBJ1-2
CDR3: CSASVGQGAGYTF
DNA: TGCAGCGCCTCAGTAGGACAGGGGGCGGGCTACACCTTC